Following are 32 T cell receptor beta chains from one sample sequenced in a study of human T cells and chemical hapten exposure. As to time point: patch test 2, 6 weeks after DPC sensitization. The treatment denotes: therapeutic diphenylcyclopropenone sensitization with weekly scalp DPC. MiXCR was run by TCRdb on the RACE reads, yielding one entry per CDR3 protein. The sample carries about 380,000 distinct CDR3 sequences, nearly 6.5% recorded once. The sample in question was whole blood, obtained in connection with sensitization to the hapten diphenylcyclopropenone (DPC). These receptors all stem from a woman under 30 with alopecia areata. Some clones in this sample may be carry-over from other donors' samples.

This chain joins TRBV28 and TRBJ2-1; TRBD2 might be the D (5 bases). The V and J ends lost 2 bases and 3 bases respectively, with 17 bases between them. Per germline, CDR1 MDHEN and CDR2 SYDVKM. The CDR3 has 17 residues. The CDR3 DNA follows: TGTGCCAGCAGTTTAATCCCCTCAGGAGCGGACTACAATGAGCAGTTCTTC. Residues: CASSLIPSGADYNEQFF.

This clonotype was recorded many times. The chain is built from TRBV20-1 and TRBJ1-2; 9 bases are a match to TRBD1. J was trimmed by 2 bases and V by 0 bases; bases with no gene match: 7. CDR3 length: 16 residues. The germline V gene encodes CDR1 DFQATT and CDR2 SNEGSKA (reference sequence). The CDR3 protein is CSARDTGTGMNYGYTF. CDR3 sequence (DNA): TGCAGTGCTAGAGATACCGGGACAGGGATGAACTATGGCTACACCTTC.

This clonotype was detected many times. The genes are TRBV18 and TRBJ1-4; 7 nucleotides line up with TRBD1. This CDR3 contains 15 residues. Unmatched junction bases numbered 2, after V lost 0 bases and J lost 4 bases. Germline V CDR1 and CDR2: KGHSH, LQKENI. CDR3 residues: CASSPPGQYNEKLFF. The CDR3 region has the DNA TGTGCCAGCTCACCACCGGGACAGTATAATGAAAAACTGTTTTTT.

This chain joins TRBV3-1 and TRBJ2-1; 8 bases agree with TRBD2. CDR1 LGHDT and CDR2 YNNKEL come from the germline V gene (reference sequence). The ends lost 2 bases at V and 4 bases at J; junction bases unmatched: 10. CDR3 size: 17 residues. This chain's CDR3 is CASSQNGPAGAYNEQFF. The CDR3 bases are TGTGCCAGCAGCCAAAACGGGCCAGCGGGGGCATACAATGAGCAGTTCTTC.

In its sample, this clonotype was seen a few times. The CDR3 coding sequence is TGTGCCAGCAGTTACTCAGACAGCAACACCGGGGAGCTGTTTTTT. Translated: CASSYSDSNTGELFF. The gene calls are TRBV6-5 and TRBJ2-2; D might be TRBD1 (5 bases). V lost 0 bases to trimming and J lost 2 bases, with 7 bases between them. This CDR3 comprises 15 residues. Germline V CDR1 and CDR2: MNHEY, SVGAGI.

This clonotype was found a few times. The chain is built from TRBV6-5 and TRBJ1-6; D is ambiguous. The V end was cut by 0 bases, the J end by 0 bases, with 12 bases between. The CDR3 is 18 residues long. Germline V gives CDR1 MNHEY, CDR2 SVGAGI. Here the CDR3 reads CASSYSSPRSSYNSPLHF. The CDR3, as DNA: TGTGCCAGCAGTTACTCGAGCCCAAGAAGCTCCTATAATTCACCCCTCCACTTT.

The gene calls are TRBV7-8 and TRBJ1-2; maybe TRBD1 (5 bases). CDR1 and CDR2 from the germline V gene are SGHVS and FQNEAQ. The CDR3 length is 18 residues. The ends were cut back, 3 bases at V and 2 bases at J, with 22 bases in the middle. This chain's CDR3 is CASSLTPPGQTINYGYTF. The CDR3 DNA follows: TGTGCCAGCAGCTTGACGCCGCCGGGGCAGACAATAAACTATGGCTACACCTTC.

V usage is TRBV6-6 and J usage is TRBJ2-3, with 9 bases identical to TRBD2. J was trimmed by 2 bases and V by 2 bases; bases with no gene match: 8. The CDR3 totals 17 residues. Germline CDR1 and CDR2: MNHNY and SVGAGI (reference sequence). CDR3 in DNA: TGTGCCAGCAGTTACACATATAGCGGGGGAGACACAGATACGCAGTATTTT. This gives the protein CASSYTYSGGDTDTQYF.

This clonotype was detected only a few times. J is TRBJ2-7 and V is TRBV4-2, with 10 bases aligning to TRBD2. With 0 bases clipped from V and 2 bases from J, the junction kept 4 bases outside the gene matches. Per the germline V gene, CDR1 is LGHNA and CDR2 is YNFKEQ. The CDR3 runs 16 residues. DNA of the CDR3: TGTGCCAGCAGCCAAGATCCGGGACTAGCGACCTACGAGCAGTACTTC. It specifies CASSQDPGLATYEQYF.

This clonotype showed up many times. The V and J genes are TRBV6-1 and TRBJ1-1; 7 positions agree with TRBD1. Per germline, CDR1 MNHNS and CDR2 SASEGT. The V and J ends lost 6 bases and 5 bases, in that order; junction bases with no gene match: 12. CDR3 length: 15 residues. This CDR3 reads CASSGDSAGGTEAFF. CDR3 bases: TGTGCCAGCAGCGGAGACTCGGCAGGGGGGACTGAAGCTTTCTTT.

This rearrangement joins TRBV3-1 to TRBJ1-1; tentative D call: TRBD1 (6 bases). CDR3 length: 14 residues. Germline V gene sequence: CDR1 LGHDT, CDR2 YNNKEL (reference sequence). Trimming removed 4 bases at V and 6 bases at J, with 15 bases between. The CDR3: CASSPSGGHAEAFF. DNA of the CDR3: TGTGCCAGCAGCCCCTCCGGGGGGCACGCTGAAGCTTTCTTT.

There are a few counts of this clonotype. This rearrangement joins TRBV6-1 to TRBJ2-7, with D perhaps TRBD1 or TRBD2 (5 bases each). Germline CDR1 reads MNHNS; CDR2 reads SASEGT. The CDR3 extends over 14 amino acids. Deletions cut 6 bases from V and 2 bases from J, with 14 bases between. CDR3 in amino acids: CASRPGRGPYEQYF. CDR3 coding DNA: TGTGCCAGCAGGCCGGGACGCGGGCCCTACGAGCAGTACTTC.

This clonotype has ten or more counts. V is TRBV7-9 and J is TRBJ1-2; no clear D. The CDR3 runs 13 residues. Germline CDR1 SEHNR, CDR2 FQNEAQ (reference sequence). V dropped 5 bases and J dropped 3 bases, with 10 bases sitting between them. CDR3 sequence reads: CASSPPWYYGYTF. The CDR3 DNA reads as TGTGCCAGCAGCCCGCCATGGTACTATGGCTACACCTTC.

There are many counts of this clonotype. The V and J genes are TRBV3-1 and TRBJ1-1; no reliable D call. The germline V gene encodes CDR1 LGHDT and CDR2 YNNKEL (reference sequence). V was trimmed by 5 bases and J by 2 bases, leaving 18 bases between them. This CDR3 region has 16 residues. CDR3 residues: CASSFNTKDVNTEAFF. CDR3 nucleotides: TGTGCCAGCAGCTTCAATACTAAGGACGTTAACACTGAAGCTTTCTTT.

This clonotype came up many times. The chain joins TRBV28 to TRBJ1-5; a weak D match, TRBD1 (6 bases). V was trimmed by 6 bases and J by 7 bases, leaving 19 bases between them. Germline values: CDR1 MDHEN, CDR2 SYDVKM. This CDR3 spans 15 amino acids. For the CDR3, the DNA is TGTGCCAGCAGCCCCGTTCCCCAGGGGAACCAGCCCCAGCATTTT. The encoded protein is CASSPVPQGNQPQHF.

This clonotype was counted a few times. CDR3 in amino acids: CSVDAGTGSIYEQYF. CDR3 sequence (DNA): TGCAGCGTTGATGCCGGGACAGGGTCGATCTACGAGCAGTACTTC. The chain links TRBV29-1 to TRBJ2-7; 9 bases align to TRBD1. Germline lookup yields CDR1 SQVTM and CDR2 ANQGSEA. J lost 3 bases, V lost 3 bases, and 9 bases had no gene match. The CDR3 consists of 15 residues.

This clonotype was counted a few times. The genes are TRBV12-3 or TRBV12-4 and TRBJ2-3, with 12 positions matching TRBD2. This CDR3 has 15 residues. Trimming took 7 bases from V and 5 from J; bases not matched to a gene: 7. CDR3 amino acids: CASTLAGGLRDTQYF. For the CDR3, the DNA is TGTGCCAGCACCCTAGCGGGGGGGCTGAGAGATACGCAGTATTTT.

This clonotype was found many times. This rearrangement joins TRBV27 to TRBJ1-5, with D unclear. Germline V lookup: CDR1 MNHEY, CDR2 SMNVEV (reference sequence). This CDR3 is 14 amino acids long. Trimming pared 7 bases from V and 0 bases from J, leaving 10 bases between. CDR3 nucleotides: TGTGCCAGCAACCCGGGGTTTAGCAATCAGCCCCAGCATTTT. It specifies CASNPGFSNQPQHF.

This clonotype showed up just a few times. V is TRBV21-1 and J is TRBJ2-1; the DNA was not compared with TRBD1, the D call given in the table. TRBV21-1 is reported as a pseudogene. The CDR3 loop spans 19 amino acids. The CDR3 DNA reads as TGTGCCAGCACAGGACCACCGGACCCCGGAGCTCCTACAATGACTTCGCAGTTCTTC. Translating it yields CASTGPPDPGAPTMTSQFF.

This clonotype has at least ten counts. DNA for the CDR3: TGCAGTGCTAAGTTCCGGGACCCCAATCAGCCCCAGCATTTT. It is translated as CSAKFRDPNQPQHF. The V gene is TRBV20-1, the J gene TRBJ1-5, with D tentatively TRBD1 (5 bases). The V gene's germline CDR1 is DFQATT and CDR2 SNEGSKA (reference sequence). The CDR3 totals 14 residues. V lost 4 bases and J lost 3, with 13 bases in between.

This clonotype was seen a few times. This chain joins TRBV6-2 or TRBV6-3 and TRBJ1-5; 8 bases fit TRBD1. The CDR3 is made up of 15 amino acids. Germline-derived CDR1 and CDR2 are MNHEY and SVGEGT. The junction had 5 bases not matched to a gene; V was cut back by 6 bases and J by 1 base. CDR3: CASRPGGWSNQPQHF. The CDR3 DNA is TGTGCCAGCAGGCCAGGGGGCTGGAGCAATCAGCCCCAGCATTTT.

This clonotype was counted many times. The rearrangement links TRBV28 to TRBJ1-1, with a weak D call TRBD1 (5 bases). The CDR3 is made up of 14 amino acids. V dropped 7 bases and J dropped 1 base, with 13 bases sitting between them. The V gene's germline CDR1 is MDHEN and CDR2 SYDVKM. For the CDR3, the DNA is TGTGCCAGCACCGGGGGGGGGAAGAACACTGAAGCTTTCTTT. This gives the protein CASTGGGKNTEAFF.

The genes are TRBV28 and TRBJ2-7; D might be TRBD2 (5 bases). In germline, CDR1 is MDHEN, CDR2 SYDVKM. The V end was cut by 6 bases, the J end by 9 bases, with 15 bases between. The CDR3 covers 12 residues. The CDR3, as DNA: TGTGCCAGCAGCCCTTTCGGGGAGCCGCAGTACTTC. As protein: CASSPFGEPQYF.

This clonotype was seen many times. The chain carries TRBV7-9 and TRBJ1-2; D is unresolved. V was cut by 6 bases and J by 3 bases, with 26 bases left in between. Germline-derived CDR1 and CDR2 are SEHNR and FQNEAQ (reference sequence). This CDR3 has 18 residues. The CDR3 protein is CASSLSILRNYRDYGYTF. CDR3 DNA sequence: TGTGCCAGCAGTCTTAGTATACTGAGAAATTATAGGGACTATGGCTACACCTTC.

This CDR3 reads CSVDDTWYGYTF. The CDR3, as DNA: TGCAGCGTTGACGACACCTGGTATGGCTACACCTTC. The V and J genes are TRBV29-1 and TRBJ1-2; D unresolved. CDR3 size: 12 residues. V was shortened by 3 bases and J by 5 bases, with 10 bases between the two germline ends. CDR1 and CDR2 from the germline V gene are SQVTM and ANQGSEA.

This clonotype occurred many times. The V call is TRBV27, the J call TRBJ1-4; possible D gene TRBD1, 5 bases. This CDR3 is 15 amino acids long. CDR1 and CDR2 (germline): MNHEY, SMNVEV (reference sequence). V gave up 2 bases and J gave up 3 bases, with 10 bases separating them. The CDR3 nucleotides are TGTGCCAGCAGTTTAGTCGACAGCCCTAATGAAAAACTGTTTTTT. It codes for CASSLVDSPNEKLFF.

The chain uses TRBV11-2 and TRBJ1-1, with 10 bases aligning to TRBD1. This CDR3 has 17 amino acids. Germline CDR1 reads SGHAT; CDR2 reads FQNNGV. V lost 4 bases, J lost 4 bases, and 12 bases stayed unmatched. CDR3 in DNA: TGTGCCAGCAGCTCCGGGTCGCGGACAGGGGGGGGCACTGAAGCTTTCTTT. It translates to CASSSGSRTGGGTEAFF.

At least ten counts were recorded for this clonotype. The chain joins TRBV27 to TRBJ2-3; TRBD2 agrees at 11 bases. V lost 5 bases, J lost 3 bases, and 4 bases stayed unmatched. CDR3 length: 15 amino acids. The germline V gene encodes CDR1 MNHEY and CDR2 SMNVEV (reference sequence). DNA for the CDR3: TGTGCCAGCAGTCCCCGACTAGCGGGGACAGATACGCAGTATTTT. Translation: CASSPRLAGTDTQYF.

This clonotype was found many times. This sequence joins TRBV6-6 and TRBJ2-7, with D perhaps TRBD1 (7 bases). V was clipped by 2 bases and J by 2 bases, with 10 bases between them. The CDR3 is made up of 14 amino acids. Germline V lookup: CDR1 MNHNY, CDR2 SVGAGI (reference sequence). The CDR3 DNA reads TGTGCCAGCAGTTACGGGGGGACAGCCTACGAGCAGTACTTC. It translates to CASSYGGTAYEQYF.

This clonotype came up a few times. J is TRBJ1-1 and V is TRBV6-5; D gene uncertain. The germline CDR1 and CDR2 sequences are MNHEY and SVGAGI. The CDR3 totals 15 residues. Trimming shortened V by 0 bases and J by 6 bases, and 14 bases separated the two germline ends. CDR3 DNA sequence: TGTGCCAGCAGTTACTCCCCATCGTCCGGGGCTGAAGCTTTCTTT. This sequence encodes CASSYSPSSGAEAFF.

This clonotype was recorded at least ten times. This chain uses TRBV7-2 with TRBJ1-1; no definite D call. Between the trimmed V and J ends, which lost 1 base and 6 bases, there was a span of 21 bases. The CDR3 covers 17 residues. CDR1 and CDR2 from the germline V gene are SGHTA and FQGNSA. The CDR3, as DNA: TGTGCCAGCAGCTTAGTAAGTATAGGATCGTCGGTAGCTGAAGCTTTCTTT. This encodes CASSLVSIGSSVAEAFF.

This clonotype was detected ten times or more. DNA of the CDR3: TGTGCCAGCAGCCCCGAAGTTGTTAGAGATACGCAGTATTTT. It translates to CASSPEVVRDTQYF. The chain is built from TRBV7-2 and TRBJ2-3; D gene uncertain. V was trimmed by 5 bases and J by 5 bases, leaving 14 bases between them. This CDR3 region has 14 residues. The V gene's germline CDR1 is SGHTA and CDR2 FQGNSA.